The T cell receptor beta chain under discussion was sequenced for a study of identical twins. A universal primer site arose from template switching, and cDNA bore unique molecular identifiers. TCRdb called the 5' RACE reads again in MiXCR, with one record for every CDR3 protein. This table has fewer than 250,000 distinct CDR3 sequences, about a tenth appearing once. Between the trimmed V and J ends, which lost 5 bases and 3 bases, there was a span of 16 bases. Germline lookup yields CDR1 SGHNT and CDR2 YENEEA. This CDR3 comprises 16 residues. Study-level findings and limits: In zero-insertion analyses, partial confounding could arise from invariant MAIT and iNKT cells. Beta out-of-frame twin sharing showed a weaker excess. Memory repertoires lacked the insertion deficit that abundant cord blood beta clonotypes showed.

Worth noting for this clonotype: Its target is unknown.

The sequence came from a woman between 18 and 29 years old in good health. Sequencing used memory (CD45RO+) T cells sorted from blood. The chain uses TRBV11-3 and TRBJ2-2, with a weak D call TRBD2 (6 bases). The CDR3, as DNA: TGTGCCAGCAGCCAAGTCAGCGGGCCATACACCGGGGAGCTGTTTTTT. Translated, it gives CASSQVSGPYTGELFF.